This TCR beta chain was profiled in a study of shared clonotypes between healthy human individuals. Regarding this clone: What it recognizes is unknown.

Study-level points and caveats: On the whole, naive subsets had larger estimated richness than memory subsets had.

There were only Caucasian adults among the donors, and all lived in Nashville, Tennessee. The assay ran at deep level. This table comes from immunoSEQ multiplex PCR, and its TCRdb copy is limited to in-frame clones, with some not included. The sample yields 2 million to 3 million clones, approximately 93% seen once. The sequence was obtained from a man younger than 35 in good health. Some clones in this sample may be carry-over from other donors' samples. Sequencing was done on a sample of naive CD4+ T cells from PBMCs. Subset of the sample: CD45RA+ positively selected.

The CDR3 bases are TGTGCCAGTAGCCCGGACCTTTACACTGAAGCTTTCTTT. Its translation is CASSPDLYTEAFF. J is TRBJ1-1 and V is TRBV19; no firm D call. Germline assignment: CDR1 LNHDA and CDR2 SQIVND (reference sequence). The CDR3 contains 13 residues. V was pared by 6 bases and J by 3 bases, with 11 bases between.